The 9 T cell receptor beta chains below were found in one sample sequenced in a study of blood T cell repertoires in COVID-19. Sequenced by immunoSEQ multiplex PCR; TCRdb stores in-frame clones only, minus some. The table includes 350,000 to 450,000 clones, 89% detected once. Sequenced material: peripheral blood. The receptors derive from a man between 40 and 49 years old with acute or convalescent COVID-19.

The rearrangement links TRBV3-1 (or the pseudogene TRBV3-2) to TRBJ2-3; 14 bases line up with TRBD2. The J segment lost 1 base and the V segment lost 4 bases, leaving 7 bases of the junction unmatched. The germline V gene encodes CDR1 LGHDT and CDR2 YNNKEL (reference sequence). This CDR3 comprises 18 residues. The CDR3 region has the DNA TGTGCCAGCAGCCTAGATTGGACTAGCGGGAGGCGCACAGATACGCAGTATTTT. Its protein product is CASSLDWTSGRRTDTQYF.

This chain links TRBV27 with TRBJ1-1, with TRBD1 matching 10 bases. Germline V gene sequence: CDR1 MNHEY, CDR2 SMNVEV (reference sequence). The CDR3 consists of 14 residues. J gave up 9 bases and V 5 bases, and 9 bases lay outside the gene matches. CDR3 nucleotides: TGTGCCAGCAGTATCGACAGGGGGCGTAGGAAAGCTTTCTTT. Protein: CASSIDRGRRKAFF.

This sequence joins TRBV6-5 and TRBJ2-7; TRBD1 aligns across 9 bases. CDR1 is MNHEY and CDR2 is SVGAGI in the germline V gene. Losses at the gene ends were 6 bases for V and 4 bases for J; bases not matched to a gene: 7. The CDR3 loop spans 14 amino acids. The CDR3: CASSRQGGWYEQYF. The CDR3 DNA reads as TGTGCCAGCAGCCGACAGGGGGGGTGGTACGAGCAGTACTTC.

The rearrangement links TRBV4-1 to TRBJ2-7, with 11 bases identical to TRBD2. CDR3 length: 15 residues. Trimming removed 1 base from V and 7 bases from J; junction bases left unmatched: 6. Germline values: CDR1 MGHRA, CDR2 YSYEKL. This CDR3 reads CASSQVLAGGWEQYF. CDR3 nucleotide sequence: TGCGCCAGCAGCCAAGTATTAGCGGGAGGGTGGGAGCAGTACTTC.

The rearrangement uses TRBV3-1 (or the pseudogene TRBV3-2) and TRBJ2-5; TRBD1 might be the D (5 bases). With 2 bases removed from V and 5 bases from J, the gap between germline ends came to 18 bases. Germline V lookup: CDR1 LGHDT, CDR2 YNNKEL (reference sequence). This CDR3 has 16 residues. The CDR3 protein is CASSQTGGPSWETQYF. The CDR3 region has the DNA TGTGCCAGCAGCCAAACAGGCGGCCCCTCGTGGGAGACCCAGTACTTC.

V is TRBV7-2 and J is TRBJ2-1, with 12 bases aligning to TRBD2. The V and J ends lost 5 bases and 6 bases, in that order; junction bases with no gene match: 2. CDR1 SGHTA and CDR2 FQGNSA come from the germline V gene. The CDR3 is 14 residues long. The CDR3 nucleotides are TGTGCCAGCAGCCGGACTAGCGGGACCAATGAGCAGTTCTTC. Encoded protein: CASSRTSGTNEQFF.

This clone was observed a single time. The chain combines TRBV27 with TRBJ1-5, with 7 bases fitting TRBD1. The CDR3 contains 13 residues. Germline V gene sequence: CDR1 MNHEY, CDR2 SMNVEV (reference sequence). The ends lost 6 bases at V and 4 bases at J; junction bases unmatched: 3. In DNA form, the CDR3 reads TGTGCCAGCAGCCTACAGGGGAATCAGCCCCAGCATTTT. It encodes CASSLQGNQPQHF.

DNA of the CDR3: TGTGCCAGCAGCTTAGGTGCTAGCGGGCAAGAGACCCAGTACTTC. As protein: CASSLGASGQETQYF. V is TRBV11-3 and J is TRBJ2-5; 8 bases align to TRBD2. Germline trimming cut 1 base from V and 2 bases from J; bases unmatched to any gene: 3. The CDR3 extends over 15 amino acids. Germline V gene data show CDR1 as SGHNT and CDR2 as YENEEA.

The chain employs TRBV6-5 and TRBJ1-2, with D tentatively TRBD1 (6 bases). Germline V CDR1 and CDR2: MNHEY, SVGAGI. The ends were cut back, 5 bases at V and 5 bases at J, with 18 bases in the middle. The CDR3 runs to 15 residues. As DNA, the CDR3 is TGTGCCAGCAGTAAAACCCCCGGGACACTATATGGCTACACCTTC. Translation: CASSKTPGTLYGYTF.